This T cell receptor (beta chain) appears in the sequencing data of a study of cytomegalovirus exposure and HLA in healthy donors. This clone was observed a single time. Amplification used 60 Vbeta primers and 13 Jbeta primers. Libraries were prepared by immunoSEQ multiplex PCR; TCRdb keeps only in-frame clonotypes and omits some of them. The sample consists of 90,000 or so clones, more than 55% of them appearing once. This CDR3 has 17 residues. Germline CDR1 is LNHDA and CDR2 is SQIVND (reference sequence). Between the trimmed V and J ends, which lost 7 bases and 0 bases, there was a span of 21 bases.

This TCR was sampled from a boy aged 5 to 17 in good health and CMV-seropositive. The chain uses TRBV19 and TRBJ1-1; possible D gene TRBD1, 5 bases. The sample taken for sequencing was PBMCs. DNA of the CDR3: TGTGCCAGTACCTCAGACTCAAGGGGAGGAATGAACACTGAAGCTTTCTTT. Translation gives CASTSDSRGGMNTEAFF.